These 20 T cell receptor beta chains came from one sample sequenced in a study of identifying expanded T cells in peripheral blood. TCRdb's table, derived via immunoSEQ multiplex PCR, lists solely in-frame clones and lacks some. The sample has about 110,000 clones, around 88% seen once. Material: blood. These receptor sequences come from a person aged 18 to 70 in good health.

The chain joins TRBV6-5 to TRBJ1-3; possible D gene TRBD1, 5 bases. Trimming took off 6 bases at V and 0 bases at J, with 12 bases between the two ends. In germline, CDR1 is MNHEY, CDR2 SVGAGI. CDR3 length: 15 residues. The CDR3 DNA is TGTGCCAGCAGAGACAGTTTAAACTCTGGAAACACCATATATTTT. Residues: CASRDSLNSGNTIYF.

This chain uses TRBV18 with TRBJ1-2; tentative D call: TRBD1 (5 bases). V was trimmed by 2 bases and J by 5 bases, leaving 12 bases between them. Germline V gives CDR1 KGHSH, CDR2 LQKENI. There are 14 residues in the CDR3. This CDR3 is CASSPDLQDYGYTF. The CDR3 DNA follows: TGTGCCAGCTCACCAGATCTACAGGATTATGGCTACACCTTC.

This rearrangement joins TRBV7-2 to TRBJ2-7; the match to TRBD1 covers 7 bases. Per germline, CDR1 SGHTA and CDR2 FQGNSA. Losses at the gene ends were 1 base for V and 4 bases for J; bases not matched to a gene: 7. The CDR3 sequence is 15 residues long. The CDR3 protein is CASSLVLDREYEQYF. The DNA of the CDR3 is TGTGCCAGCAGCTTAGTTCTAGACAGGGAGTACGAGCAGTACTTC.

This rearrangement joins TRBV28 to TRBJ1-2; no clear D gene. Trimming left V 10 bases short and J 7 bases short, with 13 bases between. The CDR3 totals 11 residues. Per the germline V gene, CDR1 is MDHEN and CDR2 is SYDVKM. The DNA of the CDR3 is TGTGCCACCTCCACCGCCCGTGGCTACACCTTC. Translated, it gives CATSTARGYTF.

The V call is TRBV5-1, the J call TRBJ2-2, with a tentative D call TRBD2 (6 bases). V was cut by 6 bases and J by 1 base, with 10 bases left in between. Germline values: CDR1 SGHRS, CDR2 YFSETQ. The CDR3 totals 14 residues. Here the CDR3 DNA reads TGCGCCAGCACGGGGACTCAGAACACCGGGGAGCTGTTTTTT. Translated, it gives CASTGTQNTGELFF.

This clone was found once. J is TRBJ1-2 and V is TRBV29-1; no firm D call. This CDR3 comprises 12 residues. Trimming cost V 5 bases and J 3 bases, with 10 bases left between them. The germline CDR1 and CDR2 sequences are SQVTM and ANQGSEA. Here the CDR3 DNA reads TGCAGCGTTCAAGCGGCGGACTATGGCTACACCTTC. Encoded protein: CSVQAADYGYTF.

This chain links TRBV11-3 with TRBJ2-7; no reliable D call. Trimming cost V 5 bases and J 5 bases, with 13 bases left between them. There are 13 residues in the CDR3. Germline assignment: CDR1 SGHNT and CDR2 YENEEA. This chain's CDR3 is CASSPISGDEQYF. CDR3 DNA sequence: TGTGCCAGCAGCCCTATCTCTGGGGACGAGCAGTACTTC.

The chain couples TRBV30 to TRBJ2-3; 7 nucleotides align to TRBD1. CDR1 is GTSNPN and CDR2 is SVGIG in the germline V gene (reference sequence). Trimming took 5 bases from V and 1 from J; bases not matched to a gene: 3. The CDR3 is 13 amino acids. The CDR3 loop reads CAWAGQGTDTQYF. DNA of the CDR3: TGTGCCTGGGCCGGACAGGGCACAGATACGCAGTATTTT.

In its sample, this clone was seen a few times. J is TRBJ1-2 and V is TRBV5-1; D is perhaps TRBD1 (5 bases). Germline CDR1 is SGHRS and CDR2 is YFSETQ. The length of the CDR3 is 15 residues. V was trimmed by 0 bases and J by 2 bases, leaving 11 bases between them. The CDR3 bases are TGCGCCAGCAGCTTGGGATCGGGGCCCAACTATGGCTACACCTTC. Its protein product is CASSLGSGPNYGYTF.

The gene calls are TRBV29-1 and TRBJ2-3; tentative D call: TRBD2 (6 bases). There are 15 residues in the CDR3. Germline V gene lookup returns CDR1 SQVTM and CDR2 ANQGSEA. Trimming cost V 6 bases and J 2 bases, with 18 bases left between them. The CDR3 sequence is CSVGPSSATTDTQYF. CDR3 bases: TGCAGCGTCGGTCCCTCTAGCGCCACCACAGATACGCAGTATTTT.

This clone was observed once. The rearrangement links TRBV28 to TRBJ1-5; D ambiguous. The V gene's germline CDR1 is MDHEN and CDR2 SYDVKM. The germline V and J ends were trimmed by 6 bases and 2 bases, with 11 bases remaining between them. The CDR3 covers 14 residues. The CDR3 DNA reads TGTGCCAGCAGACTCTGGACCGGCAATCAGCCCCAGCATTTT. It translates to CASRLWTGNQPQHF.

The chain carries TRBV28 and TRBJ2-1; 9 positions match TRBD1. Germline trimming cut 2 bases from V and 8 bases from J; bases unmatched to any gene: 7. Germline V gene data show CDR1 as MDHEN and CDR2 as SYDVKM. This CDR3 spans 15 amino acids. The DNA for the CDR3 is TGTGCCAGCAGTTTAACGACAGGGGGGAAGGATGAGCAGTTCTTC. Amino acids: CASSLTTGGKDEQFF.

The rearrangement links TRBV7-8 to TRBJ1-4; D not resolved. V was trimmed by 4 bases and J by 4 bases, leaving 10 bases between them. CDR3 length: 14 amino acids. Germline CDR1 and CDR2: SGHVS and FQNEAQ. CDR3 protein: CASSSGPHNEKLFF. The CDR3 nucleotides are TGTGCCAGCAGCTCCGGGCCGCATAATGAAAAACTGTTTTTT. Variable domain in full (rest from reference TRBV7-8 and TRBJ1-4): GAGVSQSPRYKVAKRGQDVALRCDPISGHVSLFWYQQALGQGPEFLTYFQNEAQLDKSGLPSDRFFAERPEGSVSTLKIQRTQQEDSAVYLCASSSGPHNEKLFFGSGTQLSVL.

J is TRBJ1-1 and V is TRBV2; 7 bases fit TRBD1. V was clipped by 10 bases and J by 6 bases; unmatched bases: 11. Germline CDR1 reads SNHLY; CDR2 reads FYNNEI. This CDR3 contains 13 residues. The CDR3 DNA is TGTGCCATCCGGACAGGAGGAGGCCCTGAAGCTTTCTTT. Protein sequence: CAIRTGGGPEAFF.

The chain carries TRBV6-5 and TRBJ1-2, with D tentatively TRBD1 (5 bases). Trimming left V 5 bases short and J 7 bases short, with 20 bases between. The CDR3 spans 15 residues. CDR1 and CDR2 from the germline V gene are MNHEY and SVGAGI. CDR3 sequence reads: CASSHDPDSTSGYTF. DNA of the CDR3: TGTGCCAGCAGTCACGATCCAGACAGTACCTCTGGCTACACCTTC.

V and J are TRBV6-5 and TRBJ1-2, with 7 bases identical to TRBD1. The CDR3 totals 13 residues. The V gene end was trimmed by 6 bases and the J gene end by 2 bases; junction bases not matched to a gene: 3. Germline lookup yields CDR1 MNHEY and CDR2 SVGAGI. The CDR3 DNA sequence: TGTGCCAGCAGCTTACAGGGGAACTATGGCTACACCTTC. It codes for CASSLQGNYGYTF.

V is TRBV5-1 and J is TRBJ1-4, with 8 bases matching TRBD1. After removal of 3 bases from V and 5 bases from J, the junction contained 12 bases not matched to a gene. The germline V gene encodes CDR1 SGHRS and CDR2 YFSETQ. The CDR3 length is 17 residues. The CDR3 sequence: CASSSIGQGAMNEKLFF. The DNA of the CDR3 is TGCGCCAGCAGCTCAATCGGACAGGGCGCCATGAATGAAAAACTGTTTTTT.

The chain uses TRBV6-1 and TRBJ1-1, with TRBD1 as a possible D gene (6 bases). Per germline, CDR1 MNHNS and CDR2 SASEGT. This CDR3 comprises 13 residues. Between the trimmed V and J ends, which lost 5 bases and 4 bases, there was a span of 11 bases. The CDR3: CASSTGLGTEAFF. CDR3 in DNA: TGTGCCAGCAGTACAGGGTTAGGCACTGAAGCTTTCTTT.

The gene calls are TRBV7-9 and TRBJ1-6, with 7 bases fitting TRBD1. The CDR3 is made up of 15 amino acids. After removal of 5 bases from V and 1 base from J, the junction contained 2 bases not matched to a gene. Germline CDR1 reads SEHNR; CDR2 reads FQNEAQ (reference sequence). The CDR3 here is CASSLQGSYNSPLHF. CDR3 bases: TGTGCCAGCAGCCTACAGGGGTCCTATAATTCACCCCTCCACTTT.

This chain joins TRBV5-1 and TRBJ2-3; 9 bases are shared with TRBD1. The germline CDR1 and CDR2 sequences are SGHRS and YFSETQ. The CDR3 has 14 residues. V was clipped by 7 bases and J by 1 base; unmatched bases: 4. The CDR3 coding sequence is TGCGCCAGCCGGACAGGGGTAGGCACAGATACGCAGTATTTT. As protein: CASRTGVGTDTQYF. Using reference TRBV5-1 and TRBJ2-3 for the parts outside the CDR3, the full variable domain is KAGVTQTPRYLIKTRGQQVTLSCSPISGHRSVSWYQQTPGQGLQFLFEYFSETQRNKGNFPGRFSGRQFSNSRSEMNVSTLELGDSALYLCASRTGVGTDTQYFGPGTRLTVL.